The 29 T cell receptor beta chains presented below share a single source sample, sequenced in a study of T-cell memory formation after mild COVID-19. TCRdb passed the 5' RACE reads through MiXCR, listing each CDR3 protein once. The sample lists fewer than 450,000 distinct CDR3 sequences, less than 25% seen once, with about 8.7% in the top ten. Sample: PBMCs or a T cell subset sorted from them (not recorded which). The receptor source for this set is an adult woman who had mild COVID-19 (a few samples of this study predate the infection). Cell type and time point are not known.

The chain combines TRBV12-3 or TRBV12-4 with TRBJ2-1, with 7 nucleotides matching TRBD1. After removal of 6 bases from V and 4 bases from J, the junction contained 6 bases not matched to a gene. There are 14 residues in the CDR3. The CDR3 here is CASRDRRRYNEQFF. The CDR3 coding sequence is TGTGCCAGCAGGGACAGGAGAAGGTACAATGAGCAGTTCTTC.

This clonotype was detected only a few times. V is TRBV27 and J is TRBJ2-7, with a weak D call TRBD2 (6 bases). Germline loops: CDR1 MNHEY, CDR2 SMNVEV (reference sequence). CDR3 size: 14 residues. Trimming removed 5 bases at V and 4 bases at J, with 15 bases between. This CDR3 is CASSDTWRGYEQYF. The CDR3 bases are TGTGCCAGCAGTGACACCTGGAGGGGTTACGAGCAGTACTTC.

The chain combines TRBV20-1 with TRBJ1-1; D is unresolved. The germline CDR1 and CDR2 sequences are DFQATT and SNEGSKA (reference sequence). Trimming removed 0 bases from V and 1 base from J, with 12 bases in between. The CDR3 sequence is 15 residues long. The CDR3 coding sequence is TGCAGTGCTAGAGATTCGGGAACGCCGAACACTGAAGCTTTCTTT. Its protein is CSARDSGTPNTEAFF.

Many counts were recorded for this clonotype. The CDR3 reads CSARDAGGAFQETQYF. The CDR3 nucleotides read TGCAGTGCTAGAGATGCTGGCGGGGCGTTCCAAGAGACCCAGTACTTC. The V and J genes are TRBV20-1 and TRBJ2-5, with D tentatively TRBD2 (6 bases). V lost 0 bases and J 1 base, leaving 15 bases between the germline ends. Germline loops: CDR1 DFQATT, CDR2 SNEGSKA (reference sequence). The CDR3 contains 16 residues.

DNA of the CDR3: TGCAGTGCGGCCGGGACAGGGCAAGCGATCTCCTACGAGCAGTACTTC. Protein sequence: CSAAGTGQAISYEQYF. This chain connects TRBV20-1 to TRBJ2-7; 9 positions match TRBD1. Germline V gene data show CDR1 as DFQATT and CDR2 as SNEGSKA (reference sequence). V lost 6 bases, J lost 0 bases, and 12 bases stayed unmatched. This CDR3 is 16 amino acids long.

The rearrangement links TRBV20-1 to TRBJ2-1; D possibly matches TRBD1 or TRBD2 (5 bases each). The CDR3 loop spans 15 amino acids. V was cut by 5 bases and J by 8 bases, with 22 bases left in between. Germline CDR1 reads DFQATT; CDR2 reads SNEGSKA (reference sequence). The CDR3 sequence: CSAFPLRDARDEQFF. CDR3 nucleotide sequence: TGCAGTGCTTTCCCCCTTCGGGACGCTAGGGATGAGCAGTTCTTC.

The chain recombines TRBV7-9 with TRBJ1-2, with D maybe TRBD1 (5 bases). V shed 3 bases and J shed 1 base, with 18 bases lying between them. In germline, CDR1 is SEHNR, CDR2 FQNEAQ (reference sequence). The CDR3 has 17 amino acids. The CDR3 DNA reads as TGTGCCAGCAGCTTCCCGGAACCAGGGAACCATAACTATGGCTACACCTTC. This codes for CASSFPEPGNHNYGYTF.

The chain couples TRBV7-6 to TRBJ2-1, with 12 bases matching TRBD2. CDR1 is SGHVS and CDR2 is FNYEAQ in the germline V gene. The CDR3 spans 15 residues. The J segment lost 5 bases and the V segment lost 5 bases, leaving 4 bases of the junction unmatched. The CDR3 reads CASSPLAGGDNEQFF. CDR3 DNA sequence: TGTGCCAGCAGCCCCCTAGCGGGAGGGGACAATGAGCAGTTCTTC.

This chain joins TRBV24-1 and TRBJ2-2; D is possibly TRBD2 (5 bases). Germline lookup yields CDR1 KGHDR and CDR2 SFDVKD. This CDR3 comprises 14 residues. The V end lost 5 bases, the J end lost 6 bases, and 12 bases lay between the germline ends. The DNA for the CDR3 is TGTGCCACCAGTGCCTCGCGGGCTTCCGGGGAGCTGTTTTTT. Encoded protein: CATSASRASGELFF.

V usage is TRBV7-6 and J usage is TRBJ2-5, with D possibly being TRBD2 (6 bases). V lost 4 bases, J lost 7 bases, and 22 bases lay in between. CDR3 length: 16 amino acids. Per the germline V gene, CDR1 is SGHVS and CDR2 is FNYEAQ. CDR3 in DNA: TGTGCCAGCAGCTCAGGTGGGATGGAGGGGCATCCGACCCAGTACTTC. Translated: CASSSGGMEGHPTQYF.

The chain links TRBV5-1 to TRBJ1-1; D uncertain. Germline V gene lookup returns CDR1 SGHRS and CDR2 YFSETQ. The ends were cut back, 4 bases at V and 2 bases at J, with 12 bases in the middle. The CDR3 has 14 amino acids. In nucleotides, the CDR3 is TGCGCCAGCAGCCCAACCGTGGAAAACACTGAAGCTTTCTTT. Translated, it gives CASSPTVENTEAFF. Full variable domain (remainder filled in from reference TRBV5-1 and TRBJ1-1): KAGVTQTPRYLIKTRGQQVTLSCSPISGHRSVSWYQQTPGQGLQFLFEYFSETQRNKGNFPGRFSGRQFSNSRSEMNVSTLELGDSALYLCASSPTVENTEAFFGQGTRLTVV.

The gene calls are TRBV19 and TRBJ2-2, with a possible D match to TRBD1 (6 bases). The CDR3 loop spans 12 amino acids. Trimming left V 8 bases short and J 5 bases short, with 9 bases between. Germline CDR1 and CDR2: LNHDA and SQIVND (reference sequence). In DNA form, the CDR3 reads TGTGCCAGTGGAACAGGGACCGGGGAGCTGTTTTTT. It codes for CASGTGTGELFF.

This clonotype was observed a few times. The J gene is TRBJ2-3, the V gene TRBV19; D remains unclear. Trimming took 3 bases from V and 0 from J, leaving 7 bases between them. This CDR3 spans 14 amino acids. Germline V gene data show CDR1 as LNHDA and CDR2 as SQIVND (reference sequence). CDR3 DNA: TGTGCCAGTAGTATCGACTGGAGCACAGATACGCAGTATTTT. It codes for CASSIDWSTDTQYF.

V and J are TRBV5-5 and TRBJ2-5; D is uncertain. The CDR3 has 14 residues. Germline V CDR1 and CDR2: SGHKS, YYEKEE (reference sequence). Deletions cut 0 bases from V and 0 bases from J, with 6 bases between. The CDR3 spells CASSLDQYQETQYF. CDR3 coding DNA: TGTGCCAGCAGCTTGGACCAATACCAAGAGACCCAGTACTTC.

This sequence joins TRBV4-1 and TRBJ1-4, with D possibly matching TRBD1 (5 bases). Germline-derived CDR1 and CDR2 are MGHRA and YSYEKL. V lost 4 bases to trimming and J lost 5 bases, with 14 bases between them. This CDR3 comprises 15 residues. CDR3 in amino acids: CASSLSGAANEKLFF. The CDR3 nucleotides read TGCGCCAGCAGCCTTAGCGGGGCAGCAAATGAAAAACTGTTTTTT.

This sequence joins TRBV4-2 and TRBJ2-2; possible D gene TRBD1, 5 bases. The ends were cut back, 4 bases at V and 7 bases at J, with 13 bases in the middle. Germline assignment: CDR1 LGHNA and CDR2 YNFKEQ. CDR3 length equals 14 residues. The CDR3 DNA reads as TGTGCCAGCAGCCCCCGACTCAGGGACGGGGAGCTGTTTTTT. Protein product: CASSPRLRDGELFF.

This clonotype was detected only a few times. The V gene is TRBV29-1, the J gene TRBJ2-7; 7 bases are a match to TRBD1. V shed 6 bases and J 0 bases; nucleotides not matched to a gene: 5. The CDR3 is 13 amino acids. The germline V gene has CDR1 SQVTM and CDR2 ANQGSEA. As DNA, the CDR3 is TGCAGCGTGGGCGGACAGGCCTCCTACGAGCAGTACTTC. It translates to CSVGGQASYEQYF.

This CDR3 is CASSPFVGRSSYEQYF. CDR3 sequence (DNA): TGTGCCAGCAGTCCCTTTGTAGGCAGGAGCTCCTACGAGCAGTACTTC. The gene calls are TRBV27 and TRBJ2-7; D call uncertain. CDR1 is MNHEY, CDR2 SMNVEV, per germline (reference sequence). Trimming removed 5 bases from V and 0 bases from J, with 17 bases in between. The CDR3 runs to 16 residues.

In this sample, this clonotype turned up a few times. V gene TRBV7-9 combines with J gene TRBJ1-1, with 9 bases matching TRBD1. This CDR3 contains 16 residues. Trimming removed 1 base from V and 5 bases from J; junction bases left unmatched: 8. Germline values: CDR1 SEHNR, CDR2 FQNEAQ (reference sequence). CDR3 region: CASSLGPSGTGTEAFF. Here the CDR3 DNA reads TGTGCCAGCAGCTTAGGGCCTTCCGGGACAGGGACTGAAGCTTTCTTT.

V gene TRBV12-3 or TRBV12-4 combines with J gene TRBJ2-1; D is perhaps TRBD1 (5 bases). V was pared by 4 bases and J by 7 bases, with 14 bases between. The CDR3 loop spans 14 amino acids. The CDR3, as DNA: TGTGCCAGCAGTTCCTATCAGGGTGGGAATGAGCAGTTCTTC. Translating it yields CASSSYQGGNEQFF.

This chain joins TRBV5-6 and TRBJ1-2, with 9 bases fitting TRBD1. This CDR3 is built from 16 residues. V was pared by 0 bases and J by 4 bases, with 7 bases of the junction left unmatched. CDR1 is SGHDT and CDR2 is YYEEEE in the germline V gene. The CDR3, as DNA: TGTGCCAGCAGCTTGGAGGGACAGGGAGCACCCTATGGCTACACCTTC. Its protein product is CASSLEGQGAPYGYTF.

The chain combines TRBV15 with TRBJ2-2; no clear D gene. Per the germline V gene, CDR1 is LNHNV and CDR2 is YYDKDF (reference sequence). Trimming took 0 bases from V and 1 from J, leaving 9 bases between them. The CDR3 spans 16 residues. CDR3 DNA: TGTGCCACCAGCAGAGATCACTTCTGGAACACCGGGGAGCTGTTTTTT. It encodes CATSRDHFWNTGELFF.

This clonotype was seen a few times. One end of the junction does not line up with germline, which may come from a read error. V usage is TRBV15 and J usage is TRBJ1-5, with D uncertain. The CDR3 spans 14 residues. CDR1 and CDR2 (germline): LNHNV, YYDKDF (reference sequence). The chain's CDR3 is CATSVGVAGQAQHF. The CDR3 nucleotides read TGTGCCACCTCGGTGGGTGTGGCGGGTCAGGCCCAGCATTTT.

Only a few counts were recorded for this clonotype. The CDR3 loop reads CASSQRWDTQYF. The CDR3 DNA reads as TGTGCCAGCAGTCAAAGATGGGATACGCAGTATTTT. The rearrangement uses TRBV2 and TRBJ2-3, with no clear D. The germline gives CDR1 SNHLY, CDR2 FYNNEI. The ends were cut back, 5 bases at V and 6 bases at J, with 9 bases in the middle. CDR3 length: 12 amino acids.

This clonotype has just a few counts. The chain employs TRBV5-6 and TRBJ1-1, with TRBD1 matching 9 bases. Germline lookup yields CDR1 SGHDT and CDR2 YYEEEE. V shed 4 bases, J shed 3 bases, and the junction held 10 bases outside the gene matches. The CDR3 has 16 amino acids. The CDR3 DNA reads TGTGCCAGCAGCCAGTCCGACAGGGGGGTGGACACTGAAGCTTTCTTT. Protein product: CASSQSDRGVDTEAFF.

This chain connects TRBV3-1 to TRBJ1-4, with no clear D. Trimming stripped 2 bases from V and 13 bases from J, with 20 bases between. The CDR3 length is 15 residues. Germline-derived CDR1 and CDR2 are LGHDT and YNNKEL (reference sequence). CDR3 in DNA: TGTGCCAGCAGCCAAACTACACAGCTTACCCGGGGACTGTTTTTT. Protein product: CASSQTTQLTRGLFF.

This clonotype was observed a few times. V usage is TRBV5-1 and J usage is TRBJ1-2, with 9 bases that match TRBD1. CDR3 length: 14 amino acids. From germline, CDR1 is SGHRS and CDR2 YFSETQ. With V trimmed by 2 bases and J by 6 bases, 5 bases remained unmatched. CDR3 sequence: CASSFAGQGNGYTF. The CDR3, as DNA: TGCGCCAGCAGCTTCGCGGGACAGGGAAATGGCTACACCTTC.

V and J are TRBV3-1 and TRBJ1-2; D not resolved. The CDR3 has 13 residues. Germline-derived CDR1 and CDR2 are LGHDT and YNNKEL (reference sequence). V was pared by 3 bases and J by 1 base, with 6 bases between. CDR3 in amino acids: CASSQTSNYGYTF. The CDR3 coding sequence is TGTGCCAGCAGCCAGACAAGTAACTATGGCTACACCTTC.

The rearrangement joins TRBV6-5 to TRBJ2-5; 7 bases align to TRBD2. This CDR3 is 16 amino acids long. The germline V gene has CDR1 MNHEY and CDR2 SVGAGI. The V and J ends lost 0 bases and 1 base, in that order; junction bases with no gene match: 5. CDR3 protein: CASSYSGWGGQETQYF. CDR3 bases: TGTGCCAGCAGTTACTCGGGTTGGGGGGGCCAAGAGACCCAGTACTTC.